This T cell receptor beta chain appears in the sequencing data of a study of metastatic and nonmetastatic thyroid tumors. The study's findings and limits: Reports indicated that malignant thyroid tumors showed significantly higher TCR beta diversity than benign nodules did, in blood and tumor.

Original methodology: The study built a papillary thyroid cancer distant-metastasis classifier from CDR3 differences across clinicopathological groups. TCRdb recomputed clones from the PCR reads via MiXCR. The V and J calls and clone size come from TCRdb's table, not from the authors' own analysis. There are about 19,000 clones in the sample; 34% occur only once, and more than 8% lies in the top ten. Nobody among the patients had been given any treatment before thyroid surgery. This clone occurred many times. Its antigen is unidentified. Source material: tumor tissue. This TCR was sampled from a male donor with papillary thyroid cancer or a benign thyroid nodule (not recorded which). Some clones in this sample may be carry-over from other donors' samples.

CDR3 DNA: TGTGCCAGCAGTCGTGTTAGCGGGAGGGCGGCAGATACGCAGTATTTT. This gives the protein CASSRVSGRAADTQYF. J is TRBJ2-3 and V is TRBV28; the match to TRBD2 covers 11 bases. Germline V gene data show CDR1 as MDHEN and CDR2 as SYDVKM. Unmatched junction bases numbered 8, after V lost 5 bases and J lost 4 bases. The CDR3 sequence is 16 residues long.